One and the same sample provided the 29 T cell receptor beta chains below, sequenced in a study of beta chain features in type 1 diabetes. General study points: TCRB CDR3s from Type 1 diabetes patients were moderately but significantly shorter in all four CD4+ subsets.

The whole isolated RNA underwent reverse transcription, so sequencing captured expressed TCRB transcripts. TCRdb's copy holds only in-frame clones and misses some; the assay was immunoSEQ multiplex PCR. The data contain roughly 160,000 clones, approximately 8.1% of them singletons. These receptors' targets are unknown. The material sequenced was central memory CD4+ T cells from blood. The receptors shown here come from a woman in her 40s with type 1 diabetes.

Only a few counts were recorded for this clone. The chain carries TRBV28 and TRBJ2-7, with 7 bases matching TRBD2. With V trimmed by 8 bases and J by 2 bases, 12 bases remained unmatched. Per the germline V gene, CDR1 is MDHEN and CDR2 is SYDVKM. CDR3 size: 15 residues. CDR3 loop: CASSPLGREPYEQYF. CDR3 nucleotides: TGTGCCAGCTCCCCCTTGGGGAGGGAGCCCTACGAGCAGTACTTC.

The CDR3 region is CASSLSETGGNEQFF. The CDR3 DNA reads TGTGCCAGCAGCTTATCCGAGACAGGGGGAAATGAGCAGTTCTTC. The V and J genes are TRBV7-8 and TRBJ2-1, with 9 bases identical to TRBD1. The germline gives CDR1 SGHVS, CDR2 FQNEAQ. This CDR3 region has 15 residues. V gave up 2 bases and J gave up 7 bases; unmatched junction bases: 6.

The rearrangement joins TRBV5-6 to TRBJ2-1; 7 nucleotides match TRBD2. The germline CDR1 and CDR2 sequences are SGHDT and YYEEEE. The CDR3 is 18 amino acids. V dropped 2 bases and J dropped 1; count of bases not matched to a gene: 12. The DNA of the CDR3 is TGTGCCAGCAGCTTAGGTCGCCGGCGGGGGTCTTCCTACAATGAGCAGTTCTTC. Its translation is CASSLGRRRGSSYNEQFF.

This clone was found many times. The chain employs TRBV7-2 and TRBJ2-1; 11 nucleotides agree with TRBD2. Losses at the gene ends were 6 bases for V and 9 bases for J; bases not matched to a gene: 13. The germline V gene encodes CDR1 SGHTA and CDR2 FQGNSA. The CDR3 runs to 16 residues. In nucleotides, the CDR3 is TGTGCCAGCAGTTTATCACTTAGCGGGGGGGCCTTTGAGCAGTTCTTC. Translating gives CASSLSLSGGAFEQFF.

Only a few counts were recorded for this clone. The genes are TRBV7-6 and TRBJ2-5, with TRBD1 as a possible D gene (6 bases). Germline assignment: CDR1 SGHVS and CDR2 FNYEAQ. V was pared by 5 bases and J by 5 bases, with 12 bases between. CDR3 length equals 13 residues. The CDR3 nucleotides read TGTGCCAGCAGCCAGGACAGAATGGAGACCCAGTACTTC. Encoded protein: CASSQDRMETQYF.

This clone has just a few counts. The chain joins TRBV4-1 to TRBJ2-2, with 7 bases matching TRBD1. CDR3 size: 16 residues. The trim removed 4 bases at V and 5 bases at J, leaving 10 bases unmatched. Looked up from germline, CDR1 is MGHRA and CDR2 is YSYEKL. In DNA, the CDR3 is TGCGCCAGCAGCCCCCCGAACAGGGGAGTGACCGGGGAGCTGTTTTTT. Translating gives CASSPPNRGVTGELFF.

This chain connects TRBV5-4 to TRBJ1-2, with unresolved D. The V gene lost 7 bases and the J gene lost 3 bases, with 19 bases spanning the gap. CDR1 is SGHNT and CDR2 is YYREEE in the germline V gene (reference sequence). This CDR3 has 15 amino acids. CDR3: CASFSSILLYYGYTF. The CDR3 coding sequence is TGTGCCAGCTTTAGTAGTATCTTGCTCTACTATGGCTACACCTTC.

The rearrangement links TRBV6-5 to TRBJ2-5, with 11 bases fitting TRBD2. This CDR3 region has 14 residues. The V gene end was trimmed by 7 bases and the J gene end by 0 bases; junction bases not matched to a gene: 1. Germline V gene lookup returns CDR1 MNHEY and CDR2 SVGAGI. DNA of the CDR3: TGTGCCAGCAAACTAGCGGGGGACCAAGAGACCCAGTACTTC. It specifies CASKLAGDQETQYF.

The chain links TRBV7-8 to TRBJ1-2, with TRBD1 as a possible D gene (5 bases). The CDR3 length is 13 residues. Trimming cost V 5 bases and J 7 bases, with 14 bases left between them. Per the germline V gene, CDR1 is SGHVS and CDR2 is FQNEAQ. The CDR3 sequence is CASSAQGGGGYTF. CDR3 nucleotides: TGTGCCAGCAGCGCCCAGGGCGGTGGTGGCTACACCTTC.

This clone was seen at least ten times. The rearrangement uses TRBV5-5 and TRBJ2-5, with 8 nucleotides matching TRBD1. The CDR3 runs 14 residues. From germline, CDR1 is SGHKS and CDR2 YYEKEE (reference sequence). Trimming took 5 bases from V and 1 from J; bases not matched to a gene: 4. Here the CDR3 reads CASRVGQAQETQYF. The CDR3 DNA reads as TGTGCCAGCAGGGTGGGACAGGCCCAAGAGACCCAGTACTTC.

The rearrangement links TRBV13 to TRBJ1-3; TRBD1 matches at 7 bases. The CDR3 is 14 residues long. Germline CDR1 and CDR2: PRHDT and FYEKMQ (reference sequence). V was clipped by 2 bases and J by 3 bases; unmatched bases: 1. CDR3 bases: TGTGCCAGCAGCTTACAGGGGGGTGGAAACACCATATATTTT. Its translation is CASSLQGGGNTIYF.

This clone showed up just a few times. The rearrangement uses TRBV4-2 and TRBJ1-5, with a possible D match to TRBD1 (6 bases). The CDR3 is 14 residues long. With 1 base removed from V and 5 bases from J, the gap between germline ends came to 9 bases. Germline V gene data show CDR1 as LGHNA and CDR2 as YNFKEQ. The CDR3 DNA follows: TGTGCCAGCAGCCAAGGTGAGGGGGATCAGCCCCAGCATTTT. Protein product: CASSQGEGDQPQHF.

This clone was counted only a few times. The CDR3 spells CASSGQGDEQYF. The CDR3 coding sequence is TGTGCCAGCAGTGGACAGGGGGACGAGCAGTACTTC. The V and J genes are TRBV2 and TRBJ2-7, with 9 bases lining up with TRBD1. Germline V gene lookup returns CDR1 SNHLY and CDR2 FYNNEI. The junction had 0 bases not matched to a gene; V was cut back by 4 bases and J by 5 bases. This CDR3 is built from 12 residues.

The J gene is TRBJ2-3, the V gene TRBV7-9; possibly TRBD1 for D (6 bases). Germline values: CDR1 SEHNR, CDR2 FQNEAQ (reference sequence). The V end was cut by 9 bases, the J end by 6 bases, with 16 bases between. The CDR3 consists of 13 residues. The CDR3 loop is CASAKGEWDTQYF. The DNA for the CDR3 is TGTGCCAGTGCCAAGGGGGAGTGGGATACGCAGTATTTT.

This clone was seen a handful of times. The rearrangement links TRBV10-3 to TRBJ1-5; 7 positions agree with TRBD1. Germline loops: CDR1 ENHRY, CDR2 SYGVKD. CDR3 length: 14 residues. J was trimmed by 6 bases and V by 3 bases; bases with no gene match: 5. CDR3 sequence: CAISDGTVVQPQHF. Here the CDR3 DNA reads TGTGCCATCAGTGATGGGACAGTAGTTCAGCCCCAGCATTTT.

The chain combines TRBV9 with TRBJ1-3, with D tentatively TRBD1 (6 bases). The germline gives CDR1 SGDLS, CDR2 YYNGEE. Between the trimmed V and J ends, which lost 4 bases and 0 bases, there was a span of 8 bases. The CDR3 loop spans 14 amino acids. The CDR3: CASSSGDSGNTIYF. The CDR3 DNA reads TGTGCCAGCAGCTCAGGGGACTCTGGAAACACCATATATTTT.

This clone was observed a few times. This chain uses TRBV30 with TRBJ2-1, with a weak D call TRBD2 (5 bases). The ends were cut back, 2 bases at V and 9 bases at J, with 17 bases in the middle. The germline CDR1 and CDR2 sequences are GTSNPN and SVGIG (reference sequence). This CDR3 comprises 14 residues. Here the CDR3 reads CAWSWRGGGSEQFF. As DNA, the CDR3 is TGTGCCTGGAGTTGGAGAGGAGGAGGTAGTGAGCAGTTCTTC.

This clone has just a few counts. The chain has TRBV25-1 and TRBJ2-5; maybe TRBD2 (5 bases). Near its end, the DNA agrees better with TRBJ2-7, so the J call may be wrong. Germline V gives CDR1 MGHDK, CDR2 SYGVNS. The CDR3 totals 13 residues. The CDR3 region has the DNA TGTGCCAGCGAAAGCCGGGATACCTACGAGCAGTACTTC. It specifies CASESRDTYEQYF.

This chain joins TRBV28 and TRBJ1-1; D possibly corresponds to TRBD1 (5 bases). Trimming took off 5 bases at V and 5 bases at J, with 15 bases between the two ends. Germline assignment: CDR1 MDHEN and CDR2 SYDVKM. This CDR3 is 14 amino acids long. This CDR3 is CASSAPRDWTEAFF. The CDR3 region has the DNA TGTGCCAGCAGTGCTCCCAGGGATTGGACTGAAGCTTTCTTT.

Worth noting for this clone: The same CDR3 can be traced to other DNA sequences in this sample. The chain has TRBV30 and TRBJ2-3; no clear D gene. Germline CDR1 is GTSNPN and CDR2 is SVGIG (reference sequence). The CDR3 is 11 amino acids. The V end lost 2 bases, the J end lost 4 bases, and 4 bases lay between the germline ends. Here the CDR3 reads CAWSLADTQYF. The CDR3 region has the DNA TGTGCCTGGAGTCTAGCAGATACGCAGTATTTT.

This clone was found a few times. The gene calls are TRBV9 and TRBJ2-1; maybe TRBD2 (5 bases). The CDR3 spans 13 residues. V was clipped by 1 base and J by 6 bases, with 8 bases between them. Germline CDR1 SGDLS, CDR2 YYNGEE. The CDR3 bases are TGTGCCAGCAGCGTACCAGGAGGCAATGAGCAGTTCTTC. This sequence encodes CASSVPGGNEQFF.

The gene calls are TRBV11-2 and TRBJ2-5; a weak D match, TRBD2 (6 bases). The V gene lost 2 bases and the J gene lost 1 base, with 11 bases spanning the gap. Germline CDR1 and CDR2: SGHAT and FQNNGV. This CDR3 region has 15 residues. As DNA, the CDR3 is TGTGCCAGCAGCTTACGGGACTGGCTCCAAGAGACCCAGTACTTC. Translation: CASSLRDWLQETQYF.

CDR3 protein: CASSLDTGSGNTIYF. The CDR3 DNA reads TGCGCCAGCAGCTTGGATACAGGTTCTGGAAACACCATATATTTT. The rearrangement links TRBV5-1 to TRBJ1-3; D is possibly TRBD1 (5 bases). Trimming left V 0 bases short and J 1 base short, with 8 bases between. Germline lookup yields CDR1 SGHRS and CDR2 YFSETQ. The CDR3 consists of 15 residues.

The chain recombines TRBV7-2 with TRBJ2-1; D gene ambiguous. The V and J ends lost 1 base and 4 bases respectively, with 14 bases between them. Germline values: CDR1 SGHTA, CDR2 FQGNSA. CDR3 size: 16 residues. The CDR3 here is CASSLGAPRSYNEQFF. The DNA of the CDR3 is TGTGCCAGCAGCTTAGGAGCCCCCCGGTCATACAATGAGCAGTTCTTC.

The chain carries TRBV7-2 and TRBJ2-7; D may be TRBD1 (5 bases). The CDR3 spans 15 residues. Germline assignment: CDR1 SGHTA and CDR2 FQGNSA. V was clipped by 0 bases and J by 1 base, with 10 bases between them. The CDR3 is CASSLAGQISYEQYF. The CDR3 nucleotides are TGTGCCAGCAGCTTAGCAGGACAAATATCCTACGAGCAGTACTTC.

The V call is TRBV30, the J call TRBJ2-2, with D perhaps matching TRBD2 (5 bases). The length of the CDR3 is 14 residues. CDR1 and CDR2 (germline): GTSNPN, SVGIG (reference sequence). The germline V and J ends were trimmed by 1 base and 4 bases, with 10 bases remaining between them. CDR3 bases: TGTGCCTGGAGTGGAGAGGGATCCACCGGGGAGCTGTTTTTT. Protein product: CAWSGEGSTGELFF.

This chain joins TRBV19 and TRBJ2-3; no reliable D call. The V end was cut by 9 bases, the J end by 6 bases, with 7 bases between. The CDR3 covers 10 residues. In germline, CDR1 is LNHDA, CDR2 SQIVND (reference sequence). The DNA of the CDR3 is TGTGCCAGCGGGTGGGATACGCAGTATTTT. It encodes CASGWDTQYF.

The count of this clone is one. The chain uses TRBV7-8 and TRBJ2-7, with TRBD1 matching over 7 bases. CDR1 and CDR2 (germline): SGHVS, FQNEAQ. Trimming removed 2 bases from V and 3 bases from J; junction bases left unmatched: 4. The CDR3 extends over 14 amino acids. The chain's CDR3 is CASSLSRDSYEQYF. The DNA for the CDR3 is TGTGCCAGCAGCTTATCCCGGGACAGCTACGAGCAGTACTTC.

This clone was seen a few times. This chain uses TRBV6-6 with TRBJ2-4, with D maybe TRBD1 (6 bases). V was trimmed by 0 bases and J by 2 bases, leaving 8 bases between them. The CDR3 runs to 15 residues. The germline V gene has CDR1 MNHNY and CDR2 SVGAGI (reference sequence). The CDR3 nucleotides read TGTGCCAGCAGTTACTCTGGGGGCACCAAAAACATTCAGTACTTC. This codes for CASSYSGGTKNIQYF.